These T cell receptor beta chains were read from a single sample in a study of T cell repertoires in cytomegalovirus infection. TCRdb re-called the reads with MiXCR, one entry per CDR3 protein. The profile covers some 350,000 distinct CDR3 sequences, with 25% to 35% appearing a single time and about 19% taken by the ten largest. These receptors lack a known antigen. The specimen was cultured PBMCs, collected from culture after CMV antigen stimulation. The source is a human donor in good health (CMV status not recorded). Some clones in this sample may be carry-over from other donors' samples. The CDR3 runs from the conserved cysteine through the conserved F or W. D genes are given only for firm matches. Part of the rows lack a size; the others show once, few, many or a class for expanded clones.

.	TRBJ2-7	TRBV10-3	.	CAIKGNSYEQYF	TGTGCCATCAAGGGGAACTCCTACGAGCAGTACTTC
TRBD1	TRBJ1-1	TRBV7-9	.	CASSSTGTGGTEAFF	TGTGCCAGCAGCTCCACCGGGACAGGGGGCACTGAAGCTTTCTTT
.	TRBJ2-4	TRBV7-2	few	CASSIQGTENIQYF	TGTGCCAGCAGCATCCAAGGGACGGAAAACATTCAGTACTTC
.	TRBJ1-3	TRBV4-2	few	CASSQDGGAGNTIYF	TGTGCCAGCAGCCAAGATGGGGGCGCTGGAAACACCATATATTTT
TRBD1	TRBJ1-1	TRBV11-2	few	CASSLGQGRGNTEAFF	TGTGCCAGCAGCCTCGGACAGGGCCGTGGGAACACTGAAGCTTTCTTT
.	TRBJ1-2	TRBV14	many	CASSPSRDYGYTF	TGTGCCAGCAGCCCCTCTAGGGACTATGGCTACACCTTC
.	TRBJ2-2	TRBV19	few	CASIYRENTGELFF	TGTGCCAGTATCTACAGGGAGAACACCGGGGAGCTGTTTTTT
TRBD1	TRBJ2-5	TRBV6-6	.	CASSGQAGPYQETQYF	TGTGCCAGCAGTGGACAGGCAGGACCCTACCAAGAGACCCAGTACTTC
.	TRBJ1-1	TRBV6-1	few	CASSGRQNTEAFF	TGTGCCAGCAGTGGTCGGCAGAACACTGAAGCTTTCTTT
TRBD2	TRBJ2-1	TRBV28	.	CASSRAGTSGSRNEQFF	TGTGCCAGCAGTAGAGCCGGGACTAGCGGGAGTCGAAATGAGCAGTTCTTC
TRBD1	TRBJ2-3	TRBV28	.	CASRIGQGSTDTQYF	TGTGCCAGCAGGATTGGACAGGGTAGCACAGATACGCAGTATTTT
TRBD1	TRBJ2-3	TRBV6-4	.	CASSPGTGETDTQYF	TGTGCCAGCAGTCCCGGGACAGGGGAAACAGATACGCAGTATTTT